These 6 T cell receptor beta chains came from one sample sequenced in a study of blood T cell repertoires in COVID-19. Clones were read by immunoSEQ multiplex PCR, and TCRdb kept only the in-frame ones, dropping some. The table has approximately 82,000 clones, 80% to 90% seen once; the top ten hold about 15%. Sequencing was carried out using peripheral blood. Receptors originate from a man aged 70 or older with active or convalescent COVID-19.

The chain has TRBV7-9 and TRBJ1-1; 10 bases align to TRBD1. The CDR3 is 17 residues long. V lost 4 bases, J lost 4 bases, and 12 bases stayed unmatched. Germline CDR1 and CDR2: SEHNR and FQNEAQ (reference sequence). The CDR3 bases are TGTGCCAGCAGCTGGGACAGGGGATCGGCTATAAGCACTGAAGCTTTCTTT. This sequence encodes CASSWDRGSAISTEAFF.

V usage is TRBV7-2 and J usage is TRBJ1-5, with a tentative D call TRBD1 (6 bases). V was cut by 6 bases and J by 8 bases, with 17 bases left in between. This CDR3 spans 14 amino acids. The V gene's germline CDR1 is SGHTA and CDR2 FQGNSA. In nucleotides, the CDR3 is TGTGCCAGCAGTGTCGGCAGGGGCCCGGAGCCCCAGCATTTT. Its translation is CASSVGRGPEPQHF.

This chain uses TRBV18 with TRBJ2-2; 7 bases match TRBD2. Trimming took 1 base from V and 4 from J; bases not matched to a gene: 0. Germline CDR1 KGHSH, CDR2 LQKENI. CDR3 length: 14 amino acids. The CDR3 protein is CASSPREGTGELFF. Here the CDR3 DNA reads TGTGCCAGCTCACCACGGGAGGGCACCGGGGAGCTGTTTTTT.

V is TRBV18 and J is TRBJ2-5; D may be TRBD2 (5 bases). The CDR3 sequence is 12 residues long. Trimming cost V 6 bases and J 0 bases, with 5 bases left between them. Germline V gene sequence: CDR1 KGHSH, CDR2 LQKENI. In nucleotides, the CDR3 is TGTGCCAGCTCCGGGGACCAAGAGACCCAGTACTTC. It is translated as CASSGDQETQYF.

CDR3 sequence reads: CASTWGQGGNQPQHF. DNA of the CDR3: TGTGCCAGTACCTGGGGACAGGGTGGCAATCAGCCCCAGCATTTT. The chain joins TRBV19 to TRBJ1-5, with 9 bases identical to TRBD1. The junction had 6 bases not matched to a gene; V was cut back by 7 bases and J by 2 bases. Germline CDR1 LNHDA, CDR2 SQIVND (reference sequence). The CDR3 runs to 15 residues.

The J gene is TRBJ1-2, the V gene TRBV6-2 or TRBV6-3, with 7 bases fitting TRBD1. Germline CDR1 and CDR2: MNHEY and SVGEGT. The CDR3 contains 13 residues. The V gene end was trimmed by 5 bases and the J gene end by 2 bases; junction bases not matched to a gene: 2. This CDR3 is CASSRQGNYGYTF. The CDR3 coding sequence is TGTGCCAGCAGTCGACAGGGAAACTATGGCTACACCTTC.